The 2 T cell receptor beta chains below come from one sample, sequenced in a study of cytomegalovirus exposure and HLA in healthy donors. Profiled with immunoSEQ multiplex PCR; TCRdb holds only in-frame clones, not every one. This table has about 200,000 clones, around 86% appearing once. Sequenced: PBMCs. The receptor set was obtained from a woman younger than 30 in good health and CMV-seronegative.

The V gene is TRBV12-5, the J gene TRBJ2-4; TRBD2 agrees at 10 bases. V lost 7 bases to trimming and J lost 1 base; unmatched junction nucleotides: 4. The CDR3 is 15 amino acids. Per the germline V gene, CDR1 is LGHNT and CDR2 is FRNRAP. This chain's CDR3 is CASEDSGGAKNIQYF. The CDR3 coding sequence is TGTGCTAGTGAGGATAGCGGGGGGGCCAAAAACATTCAGTACTTC.

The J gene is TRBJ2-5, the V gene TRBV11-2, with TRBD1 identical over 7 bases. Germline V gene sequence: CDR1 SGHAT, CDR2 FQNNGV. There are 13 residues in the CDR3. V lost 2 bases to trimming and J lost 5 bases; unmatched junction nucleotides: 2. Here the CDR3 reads CASSLRGPETQYF. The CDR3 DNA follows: TGTGCCAGCAGCTTAAGGGGGCCTGAGACCCAGTACTTC.